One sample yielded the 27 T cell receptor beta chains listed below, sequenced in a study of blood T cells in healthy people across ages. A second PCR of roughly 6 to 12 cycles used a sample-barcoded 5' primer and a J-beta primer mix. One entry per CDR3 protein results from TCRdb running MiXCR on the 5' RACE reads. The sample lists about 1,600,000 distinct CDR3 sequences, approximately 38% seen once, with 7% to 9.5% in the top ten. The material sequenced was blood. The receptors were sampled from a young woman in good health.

CDR3 residues: CAGCRGGLAAYNEQFF. In DNA form, the CDR3 reads TGTGCCGGCTGTAGGGGGGGACTAGCGGCCTACAATGAGCAGTTCTTC. This sequence joins TRBV7-9 and TRBJ2-1; 11 positions match TRBD2. Germline CDR1 and CDR2: SEHNR and FQNEAQ (reference sequence). The CDR3 runs 16 residues. With V trimmed by 11 bases and J by 2 bases, 11 bases remained unmatched. The variable domain in full, completed from reference TRBV7-9 and TRBJ2-1, reads DTGVSQNPRHKITKRGQNVTFRCDPISEHNRLYWYRQTLGQGPEFLTYFQNEAQLEKSRLLSDRFSAERPKGSFSTLEIQRTEQGDSAMYLCAGCRGGLAAYNEQFFGPGTRLTVL.

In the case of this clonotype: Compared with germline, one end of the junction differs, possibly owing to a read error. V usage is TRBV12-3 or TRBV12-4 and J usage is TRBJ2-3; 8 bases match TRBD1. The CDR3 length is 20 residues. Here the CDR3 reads CASSLYYGTGSPGSTDTQYF. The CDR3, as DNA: TGTGCTAGCAGTTTGTATTATGGGACAGGAAGTCCCGGGAGTACAGATACGCAGTATTTT.

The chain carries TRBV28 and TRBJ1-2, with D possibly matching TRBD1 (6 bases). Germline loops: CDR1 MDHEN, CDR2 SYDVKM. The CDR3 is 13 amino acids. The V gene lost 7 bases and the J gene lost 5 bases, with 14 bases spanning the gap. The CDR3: CASKKGGGYGYTF. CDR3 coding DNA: TGTGCCAGCAAGAAAGGAGGGGGTTATGGCTACACCTTC.

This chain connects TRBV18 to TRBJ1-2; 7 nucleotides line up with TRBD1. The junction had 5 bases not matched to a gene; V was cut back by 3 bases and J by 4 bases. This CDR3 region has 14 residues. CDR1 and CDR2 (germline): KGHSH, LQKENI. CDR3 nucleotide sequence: TGTGCCAGCTCACCTGACAGGGCGCGCTATGGCTACACCTTC. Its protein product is CASSPDRARYGYTF.

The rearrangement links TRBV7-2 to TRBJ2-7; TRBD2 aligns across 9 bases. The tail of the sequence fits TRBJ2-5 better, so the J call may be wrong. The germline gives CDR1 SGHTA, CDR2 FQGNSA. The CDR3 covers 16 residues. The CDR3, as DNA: TGTGCCAGCAGCTTAGCAGCGGGAGGCGGGGGAGAGACCCAGTACTTC. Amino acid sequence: CASSLAAGGGGETQYF.

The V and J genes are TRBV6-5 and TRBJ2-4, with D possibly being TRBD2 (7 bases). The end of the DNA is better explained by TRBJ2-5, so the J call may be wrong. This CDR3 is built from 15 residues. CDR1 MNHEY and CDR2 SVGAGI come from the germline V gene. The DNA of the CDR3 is TGTGCCAGCAGTTACTCGGGGGGGCAGTTGGAGACCCAGTACTTC. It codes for CASSYSGGQLETQYF.

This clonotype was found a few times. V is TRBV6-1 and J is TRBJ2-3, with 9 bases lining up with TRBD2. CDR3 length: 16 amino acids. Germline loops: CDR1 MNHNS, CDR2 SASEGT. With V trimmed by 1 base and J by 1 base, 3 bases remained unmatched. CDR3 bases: TGTGCCAGCAGTGAAGTGCCTAGCGGGGGCACAGATACGCAGTATTTT. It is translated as CASSEVPSGGTDTQYF.

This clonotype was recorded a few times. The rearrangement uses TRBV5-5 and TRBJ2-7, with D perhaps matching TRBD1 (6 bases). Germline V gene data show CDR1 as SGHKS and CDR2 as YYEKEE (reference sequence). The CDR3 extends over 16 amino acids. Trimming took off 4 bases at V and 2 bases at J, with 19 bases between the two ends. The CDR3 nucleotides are TGTGCCAGCAGCCTTCCTAGGACAGCGGACGCCTACGAGCAGTACTTC. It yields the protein CASSLPRTADAYEQYF.

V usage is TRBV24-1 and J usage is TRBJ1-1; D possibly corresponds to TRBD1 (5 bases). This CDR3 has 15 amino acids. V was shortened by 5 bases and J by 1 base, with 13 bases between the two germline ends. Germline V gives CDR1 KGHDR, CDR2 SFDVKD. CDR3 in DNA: TGTGCCACCAGTGTCGGGACCTTATCGAACACTGAAGCTTTCTTT. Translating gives CATSVGTLSNTEAFF.

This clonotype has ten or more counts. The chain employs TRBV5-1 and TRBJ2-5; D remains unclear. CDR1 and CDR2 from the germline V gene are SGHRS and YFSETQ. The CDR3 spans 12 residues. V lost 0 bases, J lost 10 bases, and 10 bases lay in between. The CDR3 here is CASSLGQQSQYF. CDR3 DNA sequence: TGCGCCAGCAGCTTGGGGCAGCAGAGCCAGTACTTC.

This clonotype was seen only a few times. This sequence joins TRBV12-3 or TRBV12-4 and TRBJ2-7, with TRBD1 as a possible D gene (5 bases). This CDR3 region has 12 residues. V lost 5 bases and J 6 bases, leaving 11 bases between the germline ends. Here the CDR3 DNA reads TGTGCCAGCAGTCCCCCAGGGTTCGAGCAGTACTTC. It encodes CASSPPGFEQYF.

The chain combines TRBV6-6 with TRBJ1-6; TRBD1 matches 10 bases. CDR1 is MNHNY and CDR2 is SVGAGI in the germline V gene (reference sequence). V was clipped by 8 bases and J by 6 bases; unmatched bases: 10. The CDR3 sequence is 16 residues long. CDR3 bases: TGTGCCAGCCGAGCCGGGACAGGGGATCGTAATTCACCCCTCCACTTT. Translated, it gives CASRAGTGDRNSPLHF.

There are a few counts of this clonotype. The CDR3 loop reads CASTRLASTQYF. Written as DNA, the CDR3 is TGTGCCAGCACTCGACTCGCTAGCACGCAGTATTTT. The chain joins TRBV7-9 to TRBJ2-3, with D maybe TRBD2 (5 bases). CDR1 is SEHNR and CDR2 is FQNEAQ in the germline V gene (reference sequence). The CDR3 has 12 amino acids. Between the trimmed V and J ends, which lost 7 bases and 9 bases, there was a span of 14 bases.

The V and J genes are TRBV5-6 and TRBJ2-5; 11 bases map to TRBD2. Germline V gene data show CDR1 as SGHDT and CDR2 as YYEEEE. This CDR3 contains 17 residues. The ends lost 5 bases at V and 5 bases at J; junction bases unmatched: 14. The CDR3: CASRPAVSGGAVETQYF. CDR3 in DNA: TGTGCCAGCAGACCTGCGGTTAGCGGGGGGGCCGTGGAGACCCAGTACTTC.

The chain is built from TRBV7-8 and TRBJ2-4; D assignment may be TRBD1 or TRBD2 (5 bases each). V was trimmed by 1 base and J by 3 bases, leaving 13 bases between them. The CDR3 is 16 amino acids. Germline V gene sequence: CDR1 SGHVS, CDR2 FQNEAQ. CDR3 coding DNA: TGTGCCAGCAGCTTAGGGTCCGGGGACGGCAAAAACATTCAGTACTTC. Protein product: CASSLGSGDGKNIQYF.

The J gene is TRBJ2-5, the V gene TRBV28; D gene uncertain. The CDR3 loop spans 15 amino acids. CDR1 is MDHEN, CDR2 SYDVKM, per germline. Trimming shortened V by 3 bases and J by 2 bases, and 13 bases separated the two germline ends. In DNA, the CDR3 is TGTGCCAGCAGTTTTTGGGGTACCAGTCAAGAGACCCAGTACTTC. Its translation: CASSFWGTSQETQYF.

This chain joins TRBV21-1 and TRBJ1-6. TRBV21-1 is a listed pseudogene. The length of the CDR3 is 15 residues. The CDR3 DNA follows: TGTGCCAGCACCGACACGATCTCCTATAATTCACCCCTCCACTTT. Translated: CASTDTISYNSPLHF.

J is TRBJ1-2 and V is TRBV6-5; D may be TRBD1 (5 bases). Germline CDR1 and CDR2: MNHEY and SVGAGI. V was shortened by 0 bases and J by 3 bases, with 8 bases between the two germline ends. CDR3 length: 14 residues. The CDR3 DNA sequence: TGTGCCAGCAGTTACTCGGGGGGTCACTATGGCTACACCTTC. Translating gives CASSYSGGHYGYTF.

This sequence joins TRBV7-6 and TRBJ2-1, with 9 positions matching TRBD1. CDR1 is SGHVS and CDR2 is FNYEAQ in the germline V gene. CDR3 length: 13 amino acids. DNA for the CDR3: TGTGCTACCGGGACAGGGCCTCCAAATGAGCAGTTCTTC. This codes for CATGTGPPNEQFF.

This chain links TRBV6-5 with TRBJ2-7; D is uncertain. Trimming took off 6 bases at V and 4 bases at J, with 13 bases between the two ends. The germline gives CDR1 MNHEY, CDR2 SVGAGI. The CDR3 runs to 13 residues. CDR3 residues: CASSPLLGYEQYF. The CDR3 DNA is TGTGCCAGCAGCCCCCTTCTAGGGTACGAGCAGTACTTC.

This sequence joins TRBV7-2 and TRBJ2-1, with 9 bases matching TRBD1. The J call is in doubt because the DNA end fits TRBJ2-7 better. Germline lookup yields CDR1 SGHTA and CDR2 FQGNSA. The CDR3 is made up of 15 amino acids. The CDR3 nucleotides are TGTGCCAGCAGCTTCGGGACAGGGCACTACAATGAGCAGTACTTC. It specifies CASSFGTGHYNEQYF.

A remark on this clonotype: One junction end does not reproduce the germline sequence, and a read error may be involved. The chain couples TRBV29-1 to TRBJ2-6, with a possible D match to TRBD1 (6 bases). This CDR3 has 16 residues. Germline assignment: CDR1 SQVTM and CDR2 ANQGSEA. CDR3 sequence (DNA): TGCATCGTTGAAGGGGGAGCCGGCTCTGGGGCCAACGTCCTGACTTTC. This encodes CIVEGGAGSGANVLTF.

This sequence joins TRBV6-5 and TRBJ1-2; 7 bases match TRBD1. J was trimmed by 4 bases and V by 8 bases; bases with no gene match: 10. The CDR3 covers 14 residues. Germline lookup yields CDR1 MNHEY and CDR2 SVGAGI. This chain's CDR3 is CASGGGTAAYGYTF. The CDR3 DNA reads TGTGCCAGCGGAGGGGGGACAGCAGCCTATGGCTACACCTTC.

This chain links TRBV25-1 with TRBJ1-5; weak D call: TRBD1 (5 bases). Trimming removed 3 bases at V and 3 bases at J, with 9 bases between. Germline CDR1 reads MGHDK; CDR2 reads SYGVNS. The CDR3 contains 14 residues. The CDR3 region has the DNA TGTGCCAGCAGTGATGGGGGAAACAATCAGCCCCAGCATTTT. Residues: CASSDGGNNQPQHF. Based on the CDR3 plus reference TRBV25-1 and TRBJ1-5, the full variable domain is EADIYQTPRYLVIGTGKKITLECSQTMGHDKMYWYQQDPGMELHLIHYSYGVNSTEKGDLSSESTVSRIRTEHFPLTLESARPSHTSQYLCASSDGGNNQPQHFGDGTRLSIL.

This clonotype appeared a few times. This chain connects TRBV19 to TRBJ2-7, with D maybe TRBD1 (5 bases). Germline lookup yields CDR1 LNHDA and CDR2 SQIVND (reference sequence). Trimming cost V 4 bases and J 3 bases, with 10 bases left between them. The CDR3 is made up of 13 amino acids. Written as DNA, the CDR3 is TGTGCCAGTAGTAGGACAAACCGCTACGAGCAGTACTTC. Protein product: CASSRTNRYEQYF.

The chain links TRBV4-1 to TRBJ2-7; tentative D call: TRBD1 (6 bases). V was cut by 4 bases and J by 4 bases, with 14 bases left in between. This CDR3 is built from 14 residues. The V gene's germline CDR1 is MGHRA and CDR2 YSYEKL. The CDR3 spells CASSPQEGEYEQYF. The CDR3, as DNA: TGCGCCAGCAGCCCCCAAGAGGGGGAGTACGAGCAGTACTTC.

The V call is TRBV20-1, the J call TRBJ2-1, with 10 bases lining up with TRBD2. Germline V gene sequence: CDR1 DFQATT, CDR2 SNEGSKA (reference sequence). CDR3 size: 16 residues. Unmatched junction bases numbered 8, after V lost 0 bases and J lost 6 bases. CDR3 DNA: TGCAGTGCTAGAGATCCCGGGACTAGCGAAACCAATGAGCAGTTCTTC. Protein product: CSARDPGTSETNEQFF.